This paragraph covers one TCR beta chain sequence. Its matching antigen is unknown. From the RT-PCR reads, TCRdb called clonotypes with MiXCR, one entry per CDR3 protein. The table includes 160,000 or so distinct CDR3 sequences, 11% detected once. These data come from a study of response to subunit inactivated influenza vaccine. General study results and limits: With each seasonal influenza vaccination, the authors suggested, few new T cells are recruited.

Trimming pared 0 bases from V and 2 bases from J, leaving 11 bases between. Germline loops: CDR1 SGHRS, CDR2 YFSETQ. This CDR3 is 15 amino acids long. The clonotype comes from a man in his fifties or sixties who received an inactivated influenza vaccine. The chain is built from TRBV5-1 and TRBJ2-5; D gene uncertain. The sample in question was non-naive T cells sorted from PBMCs, obtained around seven weeks after vaccination. This CDR3 reads CASSLAGRIQETQYF. The CDR3, as DNA: TGCGCCAGCAGCTTGGCCGGACGGATACAAGAGACCCAGTACTTC.